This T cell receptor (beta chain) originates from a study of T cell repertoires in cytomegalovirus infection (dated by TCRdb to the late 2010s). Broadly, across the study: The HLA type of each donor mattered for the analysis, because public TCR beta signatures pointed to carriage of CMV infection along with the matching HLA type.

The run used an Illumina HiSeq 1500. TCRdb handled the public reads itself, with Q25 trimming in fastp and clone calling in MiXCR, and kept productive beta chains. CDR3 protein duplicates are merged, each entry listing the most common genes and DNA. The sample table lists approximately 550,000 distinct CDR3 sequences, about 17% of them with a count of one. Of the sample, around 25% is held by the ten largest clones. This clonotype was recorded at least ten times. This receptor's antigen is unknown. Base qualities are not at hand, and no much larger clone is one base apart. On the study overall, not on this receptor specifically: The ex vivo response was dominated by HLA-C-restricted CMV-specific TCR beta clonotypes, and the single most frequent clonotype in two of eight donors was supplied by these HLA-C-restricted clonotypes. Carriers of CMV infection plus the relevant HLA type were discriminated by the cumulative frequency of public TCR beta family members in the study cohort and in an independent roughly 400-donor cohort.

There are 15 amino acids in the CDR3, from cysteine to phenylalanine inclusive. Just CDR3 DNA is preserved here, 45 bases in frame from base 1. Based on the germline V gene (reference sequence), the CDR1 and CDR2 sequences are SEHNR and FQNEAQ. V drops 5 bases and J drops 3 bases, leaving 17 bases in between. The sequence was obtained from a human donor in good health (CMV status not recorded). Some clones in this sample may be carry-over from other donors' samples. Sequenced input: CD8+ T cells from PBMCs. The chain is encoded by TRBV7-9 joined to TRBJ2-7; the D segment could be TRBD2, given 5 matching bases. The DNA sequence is TGTGCCAGCAGCCTTCGGGGTGGCAAATACTACGAGCAGTACTTC. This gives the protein CASSLRGGKYYEQYF.